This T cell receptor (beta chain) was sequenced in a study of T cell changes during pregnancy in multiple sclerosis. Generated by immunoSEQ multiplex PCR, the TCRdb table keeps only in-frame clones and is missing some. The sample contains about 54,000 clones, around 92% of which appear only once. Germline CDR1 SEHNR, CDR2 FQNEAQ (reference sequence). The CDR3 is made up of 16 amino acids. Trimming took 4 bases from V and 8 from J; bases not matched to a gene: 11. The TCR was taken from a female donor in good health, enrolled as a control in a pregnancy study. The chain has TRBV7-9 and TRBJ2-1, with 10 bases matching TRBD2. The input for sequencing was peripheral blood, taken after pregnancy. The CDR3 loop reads CASSSDKRGGLDEQFF. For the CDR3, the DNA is TGTGCCAGCAGCTCAGATAAGCGGGGGGGCTTGGATGAGCAGTTCTTC.